Following are 24 T cell receptor beta chains from one sample sequenced in a study of early T cells in non-severe SARS-CoV-2 infection. One entry per CDR3 protein, called by TCRdb with MiXCR from the 5' RACE reads. Of under 60,000 distinct CDR3 sequences in the sample, 9.4% were seen once. Sequenced here: whole blood, sampled at baseline. Receptors were obtained from an adult who was a healthcare worker with PCR-confirmed SARS-CoV-2 infection or an uninfected control (not recorded which).

The rearrangement links TRBV19 to TRBJ2-6; D is unclear. V was trimmed by 7 bases and J by 1 base, leaving 5 bases between them. The CDR3 runs 13 residues. The germline V gene encodes CDR1 LNHDA and CDR2 SQIVND (reference sequence). The CDR3 nucleotides read TGTGCCAGTATGCAATCTGGGGCCAACGTCCTGACTTTC. As protein: CASMQSGANVLTF.

In its sample, this clonotype was seen a few times. This rearrangement joins TRBV7-8 to TRBJ2-7, with 7 bases identical to TRBD1. Trimming took 5 bases from V and 3 from J; bases not matched to a gene: 4. The CDR3 covers 13 residues. Per the germline V gene, CDR1 is SGHVS and CDR2 is FQNEAQ. The CDR3 sequence: CASSPGQDYEQYF. The CDR3 coding sequence is TGTGCCAGCAGCCCTGGACAGGACTACGAGCAGTACTTC.

This clonotype occurred many times. This sequence joins TRBV28 and TRBJ2-6, with 9 positions matching TRBD2. This CDR3 region has 20 residues. CDR1 is MDHEN, CDR2 SYDVKM, per germline. Trimming at V came to 6 bases and at J to 0 bases, leaving 15 bases not matched to a gene. DNA for the CDR3: TGTGCCAGCAGCCTACCCCAGTCAGCGGGAGGCGTCTCTGGGGCCAACGTCCTGACTTTC. This gives the protein CASSLPQSAGGVSGANVLTF. Complete variable domain (other parts from reference TRBV28 and TRBJ2-6): DVKVTQSSRYLVKRTGEKVFLECVQDMDHENMFWYRQDPGLGLRLIYFSYDVKMKEKGDIPEGYSVSREKKERFSLILESASTNQTSMYLCASSLPQSAGGVSGANVLTFGAGSRLTVL.

This clonotype was counted only a few times. This sequence joins TRBV6-4 and TRBJ2-3, with 11 bases fitting TRBD2. Unmatched junction bases numbered 8, after V lost 3 bases and J lost 6 bases. The CDR3 runs 16 residues. Looked up from germline, CDR1 is MRHNA and CDR2 is SNTAGT. The CDR3 DNA reads as TGTGCCAGCAGTGAGACTAGCGGGACCTCCGCGGATACGCAGTATTTT. The encoded protein is CASSETSGTSADTQYF.

The CDR3 loop is CASSWTSTGELFF. The DNA of the CDR3 is TGTGCCAGCAGCTGGACTAGCACCGGGGAGCTGTTTTTT. The genes are TRBV7-2 and TRBJ2-2, with 7 positions matching TRBD2. The CDR3 is made up of 13 amino acids. Germline V gene sequence: CDR1 SGHTA, CDR2 FQGNSA. V lost 4 bases to trimming and J lost 4 bases; unmatched junction nucleotides: 0.

In its sample, this clonotype was seen a few times. V and J are TRBV5-5 and TRBJ2-1; 9 bases are a match to TRBD2. This CDR3 is built from 15 residues. Germline lookup yields CDR1 SGHKS and CDR2 YYEKEE (reference sequence). The V gene end was trimmed by 1 base and the J gene end by 4 bases; junction bases not matched to a gene: 3. The CDR3 DNA is TGTGCCAGCAGCTTGTTGCTAGCGGGGTACAATGAGCAGTTCTTC. As protein: CASSLLLAGYNEQFF.

V usage is TRBV3-1 and J usage is TRBJ1-1; D might be TRBD1 (6 bases). The CDR3 is 15 amino acids. V was trimmed by 4 bases and J by 2 bases, leaving 14 bases between them. CDR1 is LGHDT and CDR2 is YNNKEL in the germline V gene (reference sequence). CDR3 in amino acids: CASSPRRQDNTEAFF. In nucleotides, the CDR3 is TGTGCCAGCAGCCCCCGACGACAGGATAACACTGAAGCTTTCTTT.

This clonotype was detected many times. The chain links TRBV27 to TRBJ1-1, with TRBD1 matching over 7 bases. The CDR3 consists of 19 residues. Trimming removed 3 bases from V and 6 bases from J; junction bases left unmatched: 22. Looked up from germline, CDR1 is MNHEY and CDR2 is SMNVEV (reference sequence). The CDR3 here is CASSFRGQSLSIDPPEAFF. The DNA for the CDR3 is TGTGCCAGCAGTTTTAGGGGACAGTCCCTTTCCATCGACCCCCCTGAAGCTTTCTTT.

The chain employs TRBV5-1 and TRBJ2-5, with D possibly matching TRBD1 (5 bases). There are 15 residues in the CDR3. Per germline, CDR1 SGHRS and CDR2 YFSETQ. V lost 1 base and J lost 2, with 12 bases in between. CDR3 sequence reads: CASSLNQGSQETQYF. CDR3 bases: TGCGCCAGCAGCTTGAACCAGGGCTCTCAAGAGACCCAGTACTTC.

This clonotype was detected many times. The gene calls are TRBV6-2 or TRBV6-3 and TRBJ2-2, with D unclear. V dropped 7 bases and J dropped 4 bases, with 10 bases sitting between them. CDR3 length: 13 amino acids. Germline V gene lookup returns CDR1 MNHEY and CDR2 SVGEGT. The CDR3 loop is CASTAKLTGELFF. The CDR3, as DNA: TGTGCCAGCACGGCCAAGCTCACCGGGGAGCTGTTTTTT.

The J gene is TRBJ1-6, the V gene TRBV2; 7 nucleotides align to TRBD1. Germline CDR1 is SNHLY and CDR2 is FYNNEI. Trimming took 6 bases from V and 4 from J; bases not matched to a gene: 6. CDR3 length equals 15 residues. The chain's CDR3 is CASSREGQYNSPLHF. In DNA form, the CDR3 reads TGTGCCAGCAGCAGAGAGGGACAGTATAATTCACCCCTCCACTTT.

This clonotype was counted a few times. The V call is TRBV4-2, the J call TRBJ2-2, with D hard to call. CDR1 and CDR2 (germline): LGHNA, YNFKEQ. The CDR3 is 14 residues long. Trimming removed 4 bases from V and 6 bases from J, with 12 bases in between. The CDR3 nucleotides are TGTGCCAGCAGCCCCTCTAGGATGTCCGGGGAGCTGTTTTTT. Encoded protein: CASSPSRMSGELFF.

The rearrangement links TRBV27 to TRBJ2-7; maybe TRBD1 (5 bases). Germline CDR1 MNHEY, CDR2 SMNVEV (reference sequence). This CDR3 contains 18 residues. V was cut by 6 bases and J by 3 bases, with 27 bases left in between. CDR3 sequence (DNA): TGTGCCAGCAGCCCATTGAGAAAGCAGGGTCACCGCTACTACGAGCAGTACTTC. As protein: CASSPLRKQGHRYYEQYF.

This clonotype was recorded many times. This rearrangement joins TRBV7-2 to TRBJ1-4; 7 bases are shared with TRBD1. CDR1 and CDR2 (germline): SGHTA, FQGNSA. Trimming cost V 4 bases and J 2 bases; bases outside gene matches: 4. The CDR3 length is 15 residues. The CDR3 nucleotides read TGTGCCAGCAGCTACGGGGACAGCACTAATGAAAAACTGTTTTTT. It specifies CASSYGDSTNEKLFF.

This clonotype was counted only a few times. The rearrangement links TRBV7-2 to TRBJ2-4; possibly TRBD1 or TRBD2 for D (5 bases each). Trimming cost V 9 bases and J 5 bases, with 17 bases left between them. The germline gives CDR1 SGHTA, CDR2 FQGNSA. This CDR3 is built from 14 residues. The CDR3 region has the DNA TGTGCCAGTAGATCGTTCTTGGGGGAAAACATTCAGTACTTC. Translating it yields CASRSFLGENIQYF.

This clonotype was recorded many times. V is TRBV12-3 or TRBV12-4 and J is TRBJ1-5, with TRBD1 as a possible D gene (6 bases). The V gene lost 4 bases and the J gene lost 0 bases, with 7 bases spanning the gap. The CDR3 extends over 14 amino acids. The CDR3 nucleotides are TGTGCCAGCAGTTCGGACAGTAGCAATCAGCCCCAGCATTTT. Its protein product is CASSSDSSNQPQHF.

V usage is TRBV29-1 and J usage is TRBJ2-2; D remains ambiguous. This CDR3 has 16 residues. CDR1 SQVTM and CDR2 ANQGSEA come from the germline V gene. Between the trimmed V and J ends, which lost 0 bases and 3 bases, there was a span of 14 bases. The CDR3 loop is CSVEDLSGGYTGELFF. CDR3 bases: TGCAGCGTTGAAGATCTATCTGGCGGCTACACCGGGGAGCTGTTTTTT.

The chain recombines TRBV3-1 with TRBJ2-5; 10 positions match TRBD1. Germline trimming cut 2 bases from V and 2 bases from J; bases unmatched to any gene: 5. CDR1 is LGHDT, CDR2 YNNKEL, per germline (reference sequence). The CDR3 runs 16 residues. The CDR3 nucleotides read TGTGCCAGCAGCCAAACGACAGGGGGCTATCAAGAGACCCAGTACTTC. It is translated as CASSQTTGGYQETQYF.

The rearrangement joins TRBV6-2 or TRBV6-3 to TRBJ2-7; TRBD1 matches at 9 bases. This CDR3 contains 15 residues. With 7 bases clipped from V and 5 bases from J, the junction kept 12 bases outside the gene matches. Germline V lookup: CDR1 MNHEY, CDR2 SVGEGT. CDR3: CASIPSGTGIHEQYF. The CDR3 DNA follows: TGTGCCAGCATTCCCTCCGGGACAGGGATCCACGAGCAGTACTTC.

This clonotype was recorded a few times. V usage is TRBV4-2 and J usage is TRBJ2-7; D call uncertain. CDR3 length: 16 amino acids. Per the germline V gene, CDR1 is LGHNA and CDR2 is YNFKEQ. The V end was cut by 4 bases, the J end by 0 bases, with 16 bases between. The CDR3 DNA is TGTGCCAGCAGCCCGAACCCGGCTGCGAGCTCCTACGAGCAGTACTTC. Its translation: CASSPNPAASSYEQYF.

This rearrangement joins TRBV7-2 to TRBJ1-5; TRBD1 agrees at 10 bases. The CDR3 length is 15 residues. CDR1 and CDR2 (germline): SGHTA, FQGNSA. Trimming removed 4 bases from V and 5 bases from J; junction bases left unmatched: 5. CDR3 DNA: TGTGCCAGCAGCTCGACAGGGGGCGCCTATCAGCCCCAGCATTTT. Its translation: CASSSTGGAYQPQHF.

This clonotype occurred many times. This chain links TRBV6-5 with TRBJ1-1, with 7 bases identical to TRBD1. Germline assignment: CDR1 MNHEY and CDR2 SVGAGI. V trimming: 6 bases; J trimming: 7 bases; junction bases outside the gene matches: 11. The CDR3 is 14 amino acids. DNA for the CDR3: TGTGCCAGCAGAGACAGGGAGACCCTCTTTGAAGCTTTCTTT. Encoded protein: CASRDRETLFEAFF.

This chain joins TRBV6-5 and TRBJ1-1; no clear D gene. The CDR3 spans 16 residues. Trimming removed 0 bases at V and 6 bases at J, with 17 bases between. Germline lookup yields CDR1 MNHEY and CDR2 SVGAGI. Written as DNA, the CDR3 is TGTGCCAGCAGTTACTCTATTGGGAGAGAGTCCCCTGAAGCTTTCTTT. This encodes CASSYSIGRESPEAFF.

This chain joins TRBV7-9 and TRBJ2-7; maybe TRBD2 (6 bases). The CDR3 is 14 amino acids. V was cut by 4 bases and J by 3 bases, with 13 bases left in between. Germline CDR1 is SEHNR and CDR2 is FQNEAQ (reference sequence). As DNA, the CDR3 is TGTGCCAGCAGCTCCGGGAGCTCGAGCTACGAGCAGTACTTC. Its protein product is CASSSGSSSYEQYF.